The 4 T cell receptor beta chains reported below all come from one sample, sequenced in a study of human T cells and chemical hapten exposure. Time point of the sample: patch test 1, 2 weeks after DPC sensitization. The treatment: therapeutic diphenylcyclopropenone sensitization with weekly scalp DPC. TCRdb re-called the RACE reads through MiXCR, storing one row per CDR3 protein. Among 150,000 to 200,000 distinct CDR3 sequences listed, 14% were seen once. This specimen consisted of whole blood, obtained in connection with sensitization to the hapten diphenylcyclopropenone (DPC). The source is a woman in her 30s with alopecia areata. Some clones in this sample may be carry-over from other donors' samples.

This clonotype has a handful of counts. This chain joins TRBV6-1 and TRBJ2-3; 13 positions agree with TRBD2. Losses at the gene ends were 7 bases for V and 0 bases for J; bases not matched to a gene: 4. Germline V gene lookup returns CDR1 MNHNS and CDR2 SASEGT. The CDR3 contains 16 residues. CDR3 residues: CASTGTSGASTDTQYF. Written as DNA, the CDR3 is TGTGCCAGCACAGGGACTAGCGGGGCTAGCACAGATACGCAGTATTTT.

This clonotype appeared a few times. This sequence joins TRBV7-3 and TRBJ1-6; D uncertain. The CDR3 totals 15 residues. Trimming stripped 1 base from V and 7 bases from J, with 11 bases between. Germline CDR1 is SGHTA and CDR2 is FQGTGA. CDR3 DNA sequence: TGTGCCAGCAGCTTAAAAGGGATGGGGAATTCACCCCTCCACTTT. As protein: CASSLKGMGNSPLHF.

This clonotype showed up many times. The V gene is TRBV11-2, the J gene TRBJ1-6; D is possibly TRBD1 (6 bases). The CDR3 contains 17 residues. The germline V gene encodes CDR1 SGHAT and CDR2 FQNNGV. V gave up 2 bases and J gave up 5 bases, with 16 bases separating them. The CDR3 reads CASSLLTSRGDNSPLHF. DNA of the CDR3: TGTGCCAGCAGCTTATTGACATCGAGGGGGGATAATTCACCCCTCCACTTT.

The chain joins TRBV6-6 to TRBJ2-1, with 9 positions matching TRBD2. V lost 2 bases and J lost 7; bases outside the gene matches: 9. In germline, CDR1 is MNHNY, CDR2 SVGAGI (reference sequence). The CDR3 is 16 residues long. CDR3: CASSYVRAGGPNEQFF. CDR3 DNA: TGTGCCAGCAGTTACGTACGGGCGGGGGGGCCTAATGAGCAGTTCTTC.